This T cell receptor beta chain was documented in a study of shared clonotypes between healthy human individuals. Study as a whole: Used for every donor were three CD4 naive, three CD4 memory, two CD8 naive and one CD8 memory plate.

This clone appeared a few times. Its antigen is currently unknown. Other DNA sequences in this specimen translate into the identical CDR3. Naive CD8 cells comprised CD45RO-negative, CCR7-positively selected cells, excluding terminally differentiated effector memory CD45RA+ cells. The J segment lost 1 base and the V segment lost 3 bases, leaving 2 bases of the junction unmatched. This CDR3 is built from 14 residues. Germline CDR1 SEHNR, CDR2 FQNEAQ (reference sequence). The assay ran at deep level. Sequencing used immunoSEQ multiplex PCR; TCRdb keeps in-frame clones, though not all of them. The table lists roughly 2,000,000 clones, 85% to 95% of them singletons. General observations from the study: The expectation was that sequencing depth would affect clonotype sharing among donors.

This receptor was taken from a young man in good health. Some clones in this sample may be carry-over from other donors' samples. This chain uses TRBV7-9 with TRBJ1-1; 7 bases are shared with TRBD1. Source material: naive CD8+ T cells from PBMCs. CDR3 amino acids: CASSFQGENTEAFF. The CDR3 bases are TGTGCCAGCAGCTTTCAGGGGGAGAACACTGAAGCTTTCTTT.